The entry that follows covers one T cell receptor (beta chain) sequence. Using immunoSEQ multiplex PCR, the repertoire was profiled, and TCRdb retains in-frame clones only, with some absent. There are about 73,000 clones in the sample; approximately 90% occur only once, and approximately 0.5% lies in the top ten. The CDR3 runs 13 residues. Germline values: CDR1 SGHVS, CDR2 FQNEAQ. V trimming: 5 bases; J trimming: 7 bases; junction bases outside the gene matches: 5. The sample belongs to a study of OX40 agonist ivuxolimab in advanced cancers. The chain is built from TRBV7-8 and TRBJ2-7; 10 bases are shared with TRBD2. Sequences were derived from CD4+ or CD8+ T cells sorted from blood, sampled in a trial of the OX40 agonist ivuxolimab. The TCR comes from an adult with an advanced solid tumor such as melanoma, head and neck, liver or kidney cancer. The CDR3 DNA sequence: TGTGCCAGCAGCACCCAGGGACTAGCGGAGCAGTACTTC. It encodes CASSTQGLAEQYF.